The 27 T cell receptor beta chains given below trace back to one sample, sequenced in a study of OX40 agonist ivuxolimab in advanced cancers. Produced via immunoSEQ multiplex PCR; TCRdb's table is partial and in-frame only. The table lists roughly 80,000 clones, about 81% of them singletons, with 6% to 8% in the top ten. The source was CD4+ or CD8+ T cells sorted from blood, collected in a trial of the OX40 agonist ivuxolimab. The origin of the receptors is an adult with an advanced solid tumor such as melanoma, head and neck, liver or kidney cancer.

The chain carries TRBV2 and TRBJ2-7, with 10 bases matching TRBD1. Per germline, CDR1 SNHLY and CDR2 FYNNEI. The CDR3 is made up of 15 amino acids. J gave up 5 bases and V 6 bases, and 10 bases lay outside the gene matches. The CDR3 nucleotides read TGTGCCAGCAGCGACAGGGGGCAGGGAAATGACGAGCAGTACGTC. As protein: CASSDRGQGNDEQYV.

For this clone: The junction differs from germline at one of its ends, possibly a read error. As DNA, the CDR3 is TGTGCCAGCAGTGGGACGAGCGGGAGCTACGATGAGCAGTTCTTC. Amino acid sequence: CASSGTSGSYDEQFF. The V call is TRBV2, the J call TRBJ2-1, with TRBD2 matching 8 bases. Germline V CDR1 and CDR2: SNHLY, FYNNEI. This CDR3 is 15 amino acids long.

J is TRBJ1-1 and V is TRBV25-1, with 7 bases fitting TRBD1. This CDR3 region has 14 residues. Germline V gene data show CDR1 as MGHDK and CDR2 as SYGVNS. Trimming at V came to 5 bases and at J to 4 bases, leaving 7 bases not matched to a gene. CDR3 in DNA: TGTGCCAGCAGTCCGGGCAGGGGGGGCACTGAAGCTTTCTTT. This translates into CASSPGRGGTEAFF.

This clone turned up a few times. V is TRBV11-2 and J is TRBJ2-7; D tentatively fits TRBD1 or TRBD2 (6 bases each). This CDR3 is built from 15 residues. Per germline, CDR1 SGHAT and CDR2 FQNNGV. The V end lost 3 bases, the J end lost 3 bases, and 15 bases lay between the germline ends. As DNA, the CDR3 is TGTGCCAGCAGCTTGGGGGGCGCGTTTGGCTACGAGCAGTACGTC. This translates into CASSLGGAFGYEQYV.

This chain uses TRBV6-4 with TRBJ1-6; 7 bases map to TRBD1. J lost 7 bases, V lost 5 bases, and 5 bases had no gene match. The length of the CDR3 is 14 residues. From germline, CDR1 is MRHNA and CDR2 SNTAGT. The CDR3 is CASSSTGTNSPLHF. The CDR3 DNA reads as TGTGCCAGCAGTTCGACAGGGACGAATTCACCCCTCCACTTT.

This chain links TRBV11-2 with TRBJ1-5; D unresolved. Deletions cut 1 base from V and 4 bases from J, with 5 bases between. CDR3 length equals 13 residues. Germline loops: CDR1 SGHAT, CDR2 FQNNGV. CDR3 in DNA: TGTGCCAGCAGCTTAGGACATAATCAGCCCCAGCATTTT. It is translated as CASSLGHNQPQHF.

The rearrangement links TRBV5-6 to TRBJ2-7; TRBD1 might be the D (5 bases). Per germline, CDR1 SGHDT and CDR2 YYEEEE. Deletions cut 3 bases from V and 5 bases from J, with 9 bases between. This CDR3 contains 12 residues. The DNA of the CDR3 is TGTGCCAGCAGCTGGGGCAGTAACGAGCAGTACTTC. It specifies CASSWGSNEQYF.

The genes are TRBV7-2 and TRBJ2-7; D remains unclear. Per the germline V gene, CDR1 is SGHTA and CDR2 is FQGNSA. V shed 1 base and J shed 4 bases, with 8 bases lying between them. This CDR3 has 13 residues. CDR3 nucleotide sequence: TGTGCCAGCAGCTTAGAAGCGTATTACGAGCAGTACTTC. This sequence encodes CASSLEAYYEQYF.

This sequence joins TRBV27 and TRBJ2-5; D might be TRBD2 (6 bases). Deletions cut 1 base from V and 1 base from J, with 10 bases between. Germline loops: CDR1 MNHEY, CDR2 SMNVEV (reference sequence). This CDR3 is built from 15 residues. CDR3 sequence reads: CASSLWGVPQETQYF. The CDR3, as DNA: TGTGCCAGCAGTTTATGGGGGGTCCCCCAAGAGACCCAGTACTTC.

This clone was seen only once. This chain uses TRBV18 with TRBJ2-2; 8 bases agree with TRBD2. Germline CDR1 reads KGHSH; CDR2 reads LQKENI. V trimming: 4 bases; J trimming: 3 bases; junction bases outside the gene matches: 10. The CDR3 loop spans 17 amino acids. In nucleotides, the CDR3 is TGTGCCAGCTCACACGTTCCAGCGGGGGAGTACACCGGGGAGCTGTTTTTT. It codes for CASSHVPAGEYTGELFF. Supplemented by reference TRBV18 and TRBJ2-2, the full variable domain reads NAGVMQNPRHLVRRRGQEARLRCSPMKGHSHVYWYRQLPEEGLKFMVYLQKENIIDESGMPKERFSAEFPKEGPSILRIQQVVRGDSAAYFCASSHVPAGEYTGELFFGEGSRLTVL.

This chain links TRBV14 with TRBJ2-6; 7 bases fit TRBD1. CDR1 SGHDN and CDR2 FVKESK come from the germline V gene. This CDR3 has 17 amino acids. V was pared by 3 bases and J by 0 bases, with 5 bases of the junction left unmatched. CDR3 nucleotide sequence: TGTGCCAGCAGCCATGACAGGGCAATCTCTGGGGCCAACGTCCTGACTTTC. This codes for CASSHDRAISGANVLTF.

The chain carries TRBV7-9 and TRBJ1-1; D gene uncertain. Germline V gives CDR1 SEHNR, CDR2 FQNEAQ (reference sequence). CDR3 length: 14 residues. With 2 bases removed from V and 0 bases from J, the gap between germline ends came to 7 bases. The CDR3: CASSLQILNTEAFF. The CDR3 bases are TGTGCCAGCAGCTTACAGATCCTGAACACTGAAGCTTTCTTT.

This clone was observed a single time. The chain is built from TRBV9 and TRBJ1-4; D not certain. CDR3 length equals 15 residues. Trimming left V 0 bases short and J 8 bases short, with 14 bases between. Germline V gives CDR1 SGDLS, CDR2 YYNGEE. This CDR3 reads CASSVGLDHREKLFF. The CDR3 bases are TGTGCCAGCAGCGTAGGTCTCGACCACCGCGAAAAACTGTTTTTT.

The chain employs TRBV4-1 and TRBJ2-1; 9 bases agree with TRBD2. V lost 1 base to trimming and J lost 4 bases; unmatched junction nucleotides: 8. CDR3 length equals 17 residues. The germline gives CDR1 MGHRA, CDR2 YSYEKL. This CDR3 reads CASSQAPSGLAYNEQFF. The CDR3, as DNA: TGCGCCAGCAGCCAAGCTCCGTCGGGACTAGCTTACAATGAGCAGTTCTTC.

This clone was detected a few times. The rearrangement uses TRBV27 and TRBJ2-1; 8 bases align to TRBD2. Germline-derived CDR1 and CDR2 are MNHEY and SMNVEV (reference sequence). The CDR3 has 14 residues. V shed 6 bases, J shed 5 bases, and the junction held 6 bases outside the gene matches. The CDR3 protein is CASRNSAGDNEQFF. The DNA of the CDR3 is TGTGCCAGCAGAAACTCAGCGGGGGACAATGAGCAGTTCTTC.

The chain recombines TRBV7-3 with TRBJ2-2; 8 nucleotides line up with TRBD2. Germline V gene data show CDR1 as SGHTA and CDR2 as FQGTGA. The junction had 6 bases not matched to a gene; V was cut back by 2 bases and J by 4 bases. The CDR3 consists of 16 residues. CDR3 sequence (DNA): TGTGCCAGCAGCTTAGAGGCTAGCGGGTTCACCGGGGAGCTGTTTTTT. This gives the protein CASSLEASGFTGELFF.

This clone was counted a single time. The rearrangement uses TRBV5-1 and TRBJ2-1, with 11 bases lining up with TRBD2. CDR3 size: 15 residues. CDR1 is SGHRS and CDR2 is YFSETQ in the germline V gene. Trimming cost V 2 bases and J 6 bases; bases outside gene matches: 4. This CDR3 reads CASSLLAGALNEQFF. For the CDR3, the DNA is TGCGCCAGCAGCTTACTAGCGGGGGCGCTCAATGAGCAGTTCTTC. Combining the CDR3 with reference TRBV5-1 and TRBJ2-1 gives the whole variable domain KAGVTQTPRYLIKTRGQQVTLSCSPISGHRSVSWYQQTPGQGLQFLFEYFSETQRNKGNFPGRFSGRQFSNSRSEMNVSTLELGDSALYLCASSLLAGALNEQFFGPGTRLTVL.

The chain joins TRBV28 to TRBJ2-3; TRBD1 matches 7 bases. This CDR3 contains 17 residues. The V gene end was trimmed by 3 bases and the J gene end by 2 bases; junction bases not matched to a gene: 11. CDR1 is MDHEN, CDR2 SYDVKM, per germline. The chain's CDR3 is CASSFPAGGEYTDTQYF. As DNA, the CDR3 is TGTGCCAGCAGTTTCCCGGCAGGGGGAGAATACACAGATACGCAGTATTTT.

This clone came up a few times. The chain is built from TRBV6-4 and TRBJ2-3, with D perhaps matching TRBD1 (6 bases). Deletions cut 2 bases from V and 2 bases from J, with 8 bases between. CDR3 length equals 14 residues. Germline CDR1 reads MRHNA; CDR2 reads SNTAGT. The CDR3 region has the DNA TGTGCCAGCAGTGACCGGGACAACACAGATACGCAGTATTTT. Translated: CASSDRDNTDTQYF.

The chain's CDR3 is CASSPGTAEETQYF. As DNA, the CDR3 is TGCGCCAGCAGCCCTGGGACAGCGGAAGAGACCCAGTACTTC. The rearrangement links TRBV5-1 to TRBJ2-5; 7 bases are shared with TRBD1. The J segment lost 3 bases and the V segment lost 4 bases, leaving 6 bases of the junction unmatched. The CDR3 covers 14 residues. Germline V CDR1 and CDR2: SGHRS, YFSETQ.

The CDR3 region is CASSPGQWVGNTEAFF. The DNA for the CDR3 is TGCGCCAGCAGCCCGGGACAGTGGGTTGGAAACACTGAAGCTTTCTTT. The chain couples TRBV5-1 to TRBJ1-1; 7 bases are a match to TRBD1. V lost 4 bases, J lost 2 bases, and 11 bases stayed unmatched. The germline CDR1 and CDR2 sequences are SGHRS and YFSETQ. The CDR3 has 16 amino acids.

The chain employs TRBV4-1 and TRBJ2-1, with unresolved D. The germline V and J ends were trimmed by 0 bases and 8 bases, with 11 bases remaining between them. Per germline, CDR1 MGHRA and CDR2 YSYEKL. The CDR3 has 14 residues. The CDR3 DNA reads TGCGCCAGCAGCCAAGAGGCCTGGATGGATGAGCAGTTCTTC. This gives the protein CASSQEAWMDEQFF.

V usage is TRBV7-2 and J usage is TRBJ2-7; D is unclear. The germline V and J ends were trimmed by 5 bases and 7 bases, with 21 bases remaining between them. CDR3 length equals 15 residues. Looked up from germline, CDR1 is SGHTA and CDR2 is FQGNSA. CDR3 protein: CASSPNRILDREQYF. The CDR3 region has the DNA TGTGCCAGCAGCCCAAACCGAATACTCGATCGGGAGCAGTACTTC.

The chain combines TRBV4-2 with TRBJ2-5; TRBD2 matches at 11 bases. The J segment lost 4 bases and the V segment lost 3 bases, leaving 4 bases of the junction unmatched. The germline CDR1 and CDR2 sequences are LGHNA and YNFKEQ. The CDR3 is 15 residues long. CDR3 bases: TGTGCCAGCAGCCATCTTCTAGCGGGAGGAGAGACCCAGTACTTC. Translating gives CASSHLLAGGETQYF.

Only a few counts were recorded for this clone. The chain couples TRBV2 to TRBJ1-1; possibly TRBD1 for D (6 bases). The germline V gene has CDR1 SNHLY and CDR2 FYNNEI. The CDR3 sequence is 13 residues long. V lost 6 bases to trimming and J lost 1 base, with 9 bases between them. The CDR3 region is CASSPQGNTEAFF. CDR3 DNA sequence: TGTGCCAGCAGCCCACAGGGGAACACTGAAGCTTTCTTT. Combining the CDR3 with reference TRBV2 and TRBJ1-1 gives the whole variable domain EPEVTQTPSHQVTQMGQEVILRCVPISNHLYFYWYRQILGQKVEFLVSFYNNEISEKSEIFDDQFSVERPDGSNFTLKIRSTKLEDSAMYFCASSPQGNTEAFFGQGTRLTVV.

Concerning this clone: Other DNA sequences in this specimen translate into the identical CDR3. The V gene is TRBV5-1, the J gene TRBJ2-1; D not resolved. In germline, CDR1 is SGHRS, CDR2 YFSETQ. CDR3 length: 15 amino acids. V was trimmed by 0 bases and J by 0 bases, leaving 7 bases between them. The CDR3 DNA follows: TGCGCCAGCAGCTTGGATGGGTCCTCCTACAATGAGCAGTTCTTC. Its protein product is CASSLDGSSYNEQFF.

A single count supports this clone. This chain links TRBV25-1 with TRBJ1-1, with D possibly matching TRBD1 (6 bases). This CDR3 region has 14 residues. The V gene's germline CDR1 is MGHDK and CDR2 SYGVNS. V dropped 5 bases and J dropped 3 bases, with 13 bases sitting between them. CDR3 protein: CASSPTGTYTEAFF. Here the CDR3 DNA reads TGTGCCAGCAGTCCAACAGGGACCTACACTGAAGCTTTCTTT.